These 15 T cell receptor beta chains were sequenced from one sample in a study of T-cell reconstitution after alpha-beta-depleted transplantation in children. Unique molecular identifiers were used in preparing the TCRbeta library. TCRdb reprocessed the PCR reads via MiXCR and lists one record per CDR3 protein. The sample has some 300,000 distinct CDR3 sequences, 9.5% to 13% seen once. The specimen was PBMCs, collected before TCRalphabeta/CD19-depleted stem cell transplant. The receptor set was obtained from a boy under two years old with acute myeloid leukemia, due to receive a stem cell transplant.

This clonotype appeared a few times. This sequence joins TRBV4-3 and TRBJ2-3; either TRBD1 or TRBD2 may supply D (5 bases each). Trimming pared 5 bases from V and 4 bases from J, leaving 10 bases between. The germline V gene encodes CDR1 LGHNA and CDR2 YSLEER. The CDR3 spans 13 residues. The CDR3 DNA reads TGCGCCAGCAGCTACCGAGGGGCAGATACGCAGTATTTT. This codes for CASSYRGADTQYF.

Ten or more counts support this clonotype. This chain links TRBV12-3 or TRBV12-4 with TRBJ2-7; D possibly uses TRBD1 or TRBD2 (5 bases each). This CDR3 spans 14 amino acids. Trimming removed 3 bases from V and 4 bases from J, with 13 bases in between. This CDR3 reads CASSFAGWGYEQYF. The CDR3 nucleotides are TGTGCCAGCAGTTTCGCAGGGTGGGGGTACGAGCAGTACTTC.

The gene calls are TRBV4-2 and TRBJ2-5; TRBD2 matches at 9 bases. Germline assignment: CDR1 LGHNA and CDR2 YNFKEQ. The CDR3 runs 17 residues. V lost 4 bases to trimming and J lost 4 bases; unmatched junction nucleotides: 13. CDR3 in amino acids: CASSRGFSGRWGETQYF. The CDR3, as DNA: TGTGCCAGCAGCCGGGGGTTTAGCGGGAGATGGGGAGAGACCCAGTACTTC.

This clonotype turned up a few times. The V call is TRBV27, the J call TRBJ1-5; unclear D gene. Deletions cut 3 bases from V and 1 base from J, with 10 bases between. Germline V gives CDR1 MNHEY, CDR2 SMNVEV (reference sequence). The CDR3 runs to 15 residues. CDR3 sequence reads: CASSFRGLSNQPQHF. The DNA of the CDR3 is TGTGCCAGCAGTTTCAGAGGGCTGAGCAATCAGCCCCAGCATTTT.

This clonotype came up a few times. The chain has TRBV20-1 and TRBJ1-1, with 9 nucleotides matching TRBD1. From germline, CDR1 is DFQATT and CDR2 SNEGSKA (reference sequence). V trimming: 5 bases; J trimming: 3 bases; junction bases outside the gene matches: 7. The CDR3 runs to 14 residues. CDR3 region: CSAPGTGRYTEAFF. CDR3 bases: TGCAGTGCTCCCGGGACAGGGCGGTACACTGAAGCTTTCTTT.

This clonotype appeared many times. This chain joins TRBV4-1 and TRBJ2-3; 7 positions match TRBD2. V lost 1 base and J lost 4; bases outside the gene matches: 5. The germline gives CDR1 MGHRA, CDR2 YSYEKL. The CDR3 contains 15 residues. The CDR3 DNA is TGCGCCAGCAGCCAAGGGGGAGGGTGGCCAGATACGCAGTATTTT. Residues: CASSQGGGWPDTQYF.

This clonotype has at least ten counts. The CDR3 loop reads CASTLSGNEQFF. CDR3 DNA sequence: TGTGCCAGCACCCTCTCGGGGAATGAGCAGTTCTTC. The chain joins TRBV12-3 or TRBV12-4 to TRBJ2-1; a weak D match, TRBD2 (5 bases). The CDR3 spans 12 residues. Trimming removed 7 bases from V and 7 bases from J, with 11 bases in between.

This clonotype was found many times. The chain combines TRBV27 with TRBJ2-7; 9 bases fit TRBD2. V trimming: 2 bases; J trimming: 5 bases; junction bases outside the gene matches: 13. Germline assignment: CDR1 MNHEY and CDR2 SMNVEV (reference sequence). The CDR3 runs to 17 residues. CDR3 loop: CASSLGAAGGPLNEQYF. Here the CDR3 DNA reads TGTGCCAGCAGTTTAGGGGCGGCGGGAGGGCCATTAAACGAGCAGTACTTC.

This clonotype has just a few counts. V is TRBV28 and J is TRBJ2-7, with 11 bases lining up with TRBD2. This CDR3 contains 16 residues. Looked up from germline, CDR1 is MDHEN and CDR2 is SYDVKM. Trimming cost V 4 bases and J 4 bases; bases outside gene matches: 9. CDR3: CASSSSLAGVGYEQYF. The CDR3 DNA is TGTGCCAGCAGTTCTTCACTAGCGGGAGTAGGATACGAGCAGTACTTC.

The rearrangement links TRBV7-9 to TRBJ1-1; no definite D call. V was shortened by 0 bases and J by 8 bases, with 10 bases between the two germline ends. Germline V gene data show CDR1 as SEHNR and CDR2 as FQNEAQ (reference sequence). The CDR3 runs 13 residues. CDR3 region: CASSLARSREAFF. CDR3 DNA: TGTGCCAGCAGCTTAGCGCGGAGTAGGGAAGCTTTCTTT.

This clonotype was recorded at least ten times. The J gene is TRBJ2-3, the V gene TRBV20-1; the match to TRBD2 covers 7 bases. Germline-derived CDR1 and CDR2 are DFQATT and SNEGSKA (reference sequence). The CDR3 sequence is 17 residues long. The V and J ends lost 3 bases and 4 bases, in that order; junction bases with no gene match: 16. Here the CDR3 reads CSASPLTSPGSADTQYF. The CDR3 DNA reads TGCAGTGCTAGCCCCTTGACTAGCCCGGGCAGTGCAGATACGCAGTATTTT.

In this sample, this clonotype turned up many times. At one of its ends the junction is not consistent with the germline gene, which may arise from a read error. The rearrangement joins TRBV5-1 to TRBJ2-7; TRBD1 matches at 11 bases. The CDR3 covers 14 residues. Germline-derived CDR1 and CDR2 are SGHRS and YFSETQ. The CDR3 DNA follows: TGTGCCAGCAGTTTAGGGACAGGGGGCTACGAGCAGTACTTC. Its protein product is CASSLGTGGYEQYF.

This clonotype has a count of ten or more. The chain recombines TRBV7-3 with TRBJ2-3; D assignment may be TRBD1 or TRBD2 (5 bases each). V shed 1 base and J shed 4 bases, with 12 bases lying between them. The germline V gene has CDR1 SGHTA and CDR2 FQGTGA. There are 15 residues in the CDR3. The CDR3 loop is CASSLMGEQSDTQYF. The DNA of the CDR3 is TGTGCCAGCAGCTTAATGGGGGAGCAATCAGATACGCAGTATTTT.

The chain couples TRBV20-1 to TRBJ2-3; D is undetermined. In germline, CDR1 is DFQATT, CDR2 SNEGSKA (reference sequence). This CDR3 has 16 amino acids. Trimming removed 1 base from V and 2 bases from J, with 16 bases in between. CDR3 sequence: CSARGPLVIYTDTQYF. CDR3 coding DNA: TGCAGTGCTAGAGGCCCCCTAGTGATTTACACAGATACGCAGTATTTT.

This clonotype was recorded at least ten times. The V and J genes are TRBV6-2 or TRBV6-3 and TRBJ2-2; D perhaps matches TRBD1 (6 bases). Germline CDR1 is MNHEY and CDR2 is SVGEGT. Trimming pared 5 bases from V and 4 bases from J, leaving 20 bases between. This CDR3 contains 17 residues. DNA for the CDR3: TGTGCCAGCAGTCTAGTCCTACAGGGTGCGGGCACCGGGGAGCTGTTTTTT. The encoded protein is CASSLVLQGAGTGELFF.